These T cell receptor beta chains were read from a single sample in a study of Graves' ophthalmopathy and Graves' hyperthyroidism. TCRdb called the multiplex PCR reads again in MiXCR, with one record for every CDR3 protein. This sample has around 660,000 distinct CDR3 sequences; about 38% occur once, and the top ten carry 2.5% to 3.5%. The sequencing sample was made of peripheral blood. These receptors were collected from an adult man with Graves' ophthalmopathy. CDR3s include the opening cysteine and the closing phenylalanine or tryptophan. D genes are given only for firm matches. A row's size may be missing; if present it is once, few, many or a size class.

CASSSDVSPRETQYF,TGTGCCAGCAGTTCCGACGTCTCGCCCCGGGAGACCCAGTACTTC,.,TRBV13,TRBJ2-5,many
CATVDRDYGYTF,TGTGCCACCGTGGACAGGGACTATGGCTACACCTTC,TRBD1,TRBV10-3,TRBJ1-2,many
CASSLGLAVNQPQHF,TGTGCCAGCAGCTTAGGGCTTGCAGTTAATCAGCCCCAGCATTTT,.,TRBV7-8,TRBJ1-5,many
CAISWGQGEDSPLHF,TGTGCCATCAGCTGGGGACAGGGTGAGGATTCACCCCTCCACTTT,TRBD1,TRBV10-3,TRBJ1-6,.
CASSLDIYEQYF,TGTGCCAGCAGCTTAGACATTTACGAGCAGTACTTC,.,TRBV7-9,TRBJ2-7,many
CASSASGFYETQYF,TGTGCCAGCAGCGCTTCAGGGTTTTACGAGACCCAGTACTTC,.,TRBV11-2,TRBJ2-5,many
CASSVAGDYEQYF,TGTGCCAGCAGCGTAGCTGGAGACTACGAGCAGTACTTC,.,TRBV9,TRBJ2-7,many
CASSKDIEQYF,TGCGCCAGCAGCAAGGACATTGAGCAGTACTTC,.,TRBV5-1,TRBJ2-7,.
CSLLGGKYQETQYF,TGCAGTTTGTTAGGCGGGAAGTACCAAGAGACCCAGTACTTC,.,TRBV29-1,TRBJ2-5,.
CASSSLTGPTNYGYTF,TGTGCCAGCAGTTCGCTAACGGGGCCTACTAACTATGGCTACACCTTC,.,TRBV12-3/TRBV12-4,TRBJ1-2,.
CSVGASGSETQYF,TGCAGCGTTGGGGCTAGCGGGAGCGAGACCCAGTACTTC,TRBD2,TRBV29-1,TRBJ2-5,.
CASSHSGPSMEQYF,TGCGCCAGCAGCCATTCAGGCCCTTCGATGGAGCAGTACTTC,.,TRBV11-2,TRBJ2-7,few
CASSVVRENYGYTF,TGCGCCAGCAGTGTTGTCAGGGAAAACTATGGCTACACCTTC,.,TRBV10-2,TRBJ1-2,many
CASSIEGAGYTF,TGTGCCAGTAGTATAGAGGGCGCGGGCTACACCTTC,.,TRBV19,TRBJ1-2,many
CASSPGTENEKLFF,TGTGCCAGCAGTCCCGGGACAGAGAATGAAAAACTGTTTTTT,TRBD1,TRBV19,TRBJ1-4,many
CASSLAGNGVVNTEAFF,TGTGCCAGCAGCTTGGCTGGGAACGGAGTGGTTAACACTGAAGCTTTCTTT,.,TRBV13,TRBJ1-1,.
CSVGTGDGNQPQHF,TGCAGCGTGGGGACAGGGGATGGCAATCAGCCCCAGCATTTT,TRBD1,TRBV29-1,TRBJ1-5,many
CASSVRTGVQETQYF,TGCGCCAGCAGCGTCCGGACAGGGGTTCAAGAGACCCAGTACTTC,TRBD1,TRBV5-1,TRBJ2-5,many
CSVAGQEETQHF,TGCAGCGTCGCTGGACAGGAAGAGACCCAGCATTTT,TRBD1,TRBV29-1,TRBJ1-5,.
CASSYRVGGQHYEQYF,TGTGCCAGCAGTTACCGGGTAGGGGGACAACATTACGAGCAGTACTTC,.,TRBV6-5,TRBJ2-7,many
CASSEAGPGETQYF,TGTGCCAGCAGTGAAGCGGGGCCGGGGGAGACCCAGTACTTC,.,TRBV2,TRBJ2-5,many
CASSLAGANVLTF,TGTGCCAGCAGCTTAGCTGGGGCCAACGTCCTGACTTTC,.,TRBV5-1,TRBJ2-6,many
CASSIGGAGETQYF,TGTGCCAGTAGTATTGGGGGCGCCGGGGAGACCCAGTACTTC,.,TRBV19,TRBJ2-5,.
CAGSEGPQVYSNQPQHF,TGTGCCGGCAGTGAAGGCCCACAGGTTTATAGCAATCAGCCCCAGCATTTT,.,TRBV12-3/TRBV12-4,TRBJ1-5,.
CASSLLGQGNSPYQPQHF,TGCGCCAGCAGCCTACTGGGACAGGGGAACTCACCTTATCAGCCCCAGCATTTT,TRBD1,TRBV7-9,TRBJ1-5,.
CASKWYQGPQETQYF,TGTGCCAGCAAGTGGTATCAGGGGCCCCAAGAGACCCAGTACTTC,.,TRBV27,TRBJ2-5,few
CASSPGPTGYTF,TGTGCCAGCAGTCCAGGTCCAACGGGCTACACCTTC,.,TRBV12-3/TRBV12-4,TRBJ1-2,many
CASSGLAGGFGGELFF,TGTGCCAGCAGTGGCCTAGCGGGAGGTTTCGGCGGGGAGCTGTTTTTT,TRBD2,TRBV12-3/TRBV12-4,TRBJ2-2,.
CASSQDHRGGYGYTF,TGCGCCAGCAGCCAAGATCACAGGGGGGGCTATGGCTACACCTTC,TRBD1,TRBV5-5,TRBJ1-2,.
CSARAETQYF,TGCAGTGCTAGAGCAGAGACCCAGTACTTC,.,TRBV20-1,TRBJ2-5,.
CSASHRGHEQYF,TGCAGTGCTAGTCACAGGGGGCACGAGCAGTACTTC,TRBD1,TRBV20-1,TRBJ2-7,.
CASSGAGESEAFF,TGTGCCAGCAGCGGCGCTGGGGAGTCTGAAGCTTTCTTT,.,TRBV7-9,TRBJ1-1,many
CASSFGRIMNTEAFF,TGTGCCAGCAGCTTTGGACGGATCATGAACACTGAAGCTTTCTTT,.,TRBV5-8,TRBJ1-1,.
CASSSGGAETQYF,TGCGCCAGCAGCTCCGGGGGGGCGGAGACCCAGTACTTC,TRBD2,TRBV5-1,TRBJ2-5,many
CASSERTGSSYNSPLHF,TGTGCCAGCAGCGAAAGGACAGGGAGCTCCTATAATTCACCCCTCCACTTT,TRBD1,TRBV2,TRBJ1-6,.
CAISPGQGDSPLHF,TGTGCCATCAGCCCGGGACAGGGGGATTCACCCCTCCACTTT,TRBD1,TRBV10-3,TRBJ1-6,.
CASSLALSTEQYF,TGTGCCAGCAGCTTAGCGCTCAGTACGGAGCAGTACTTC,.,TRBV7-9,TRBJ2-7,many
CASSLTVRQETQYF,TGTGCCAGCAGTTTAACTGTAAGGCAGGAGACCCAGTACTTC,.,TRBV12-3/TRBV12-4,TRBJ2-5,.
CSAGRAGVPGNTIYF,TGCAGCGCTGGGAGGGCAGGGGTCCCTGGAAACACCATATATTTT,.,TRBV29-1,TRBJ1-3,.
CASSVQGVETQYF,TGTGCCAGCAGCGTCCAGGGCGTCGAGACCCAGTACTTC,.,TRBV2,TRBJ2-5,many
CASSQAGTRGDTQYF,TGTGCCAGCAGCCAGGCAGGGACGAGAGGCGATACGCAGTATTTT,.,TRBV6-6,TRBJ2-3,.